The rows below give T cell receptor beta chains drawn from one sample of a study of blood T cell repertoires in COVID-19. TCRdb's copy holds only in-frame clones and misses some; the assay was immunoSEQ multiplex PCR. The sample gives around 270,000 clones, about 89% of which show up once; about 0.8% is in the top ten. The sequenced material came from peripheral blood. These receptors came from a man under 40 with acute or convalescent COVID-19. Each CDR3 is given with its conserved first and last residue. The order of the fields is clone size, J gene, V gene, D gene, CDR3 protein, CDR3 DNA. The D gene is left open where the match is weak. Part of the rows lack a size; the others show once, few, many or a class for expanded clones.

clone size: -
J gene: TRBJ2-7
V gene: TRBV14
D gene: TRBD1
CDR3 protein: CASSQGFQGAGNEQYF
CDR3 DNA: TGTGCCAGCAGCCAAGGTTTCCAGGGGGCCGGAAACGAGCAGTACTTC

clone size: -
J gene: TRBJ1-2
V gene: TRBV12-3/TRBV12-4
D gene: -
CDR3 protein: CASSITVNYGYTF
CDR3 DNA: TGTGCCAGCAGTATTACAGTGAACTATGGCTACACCTTC

clone size: -
J gene: TRBJ2-1
V gene: TRBV9
D gene: TRBD2
CDR3 protein: CASSVGTSGSSLKFF
CDR3 DNA: TGTGCCAGCAGCGTAGGCACTAGCGGGAGCAGCTTGAAGTTCTTC

clone size: -
J gene: TRBJ2-5
V gene: TRBV6-4
D gene: TRBD2
CDR3 protein: CASSAVAGDQETQYF
CDR3 DNA: TGTGCCAGCAGTGCAGTAGCGGGAGATCAAGAGACCCAGTACTTC

clone size: -
J gene: TRBJ2-3
V gene: TRBV5-1
D gene: -
CDR3 protein: CASSKLGGGTDTQYF
CDR3 DNA: TGCGCCAGCAGCAAACTGGGGGGTGGCACAGATACGCAGTATTTT

clone size: -
J gene: TRBJ1-6
V gene: TRBV5-4
D gene: TRBD1
CDR3 protein: CASSSDRGISSPLHF
CDR3 DNA: TGTGCCAGCAGCTCAGACAGGGGTATCAGTTCACCCCTCCACTTT

clone size: -
J gene: TRBJ1-1
V gene: TRBV11-2
D gene: -
CDR3 protein: CASTRGTEAFF
CDR3 DNA: TGTGCCAGCACCCGCGGCACTGAAGCTTTCTTT

clone size: -
J gene: TRBJ1-4
V gene: TRBV5-1
D gene: -
CDR3 protein: CASSPTATNEKLFF
CDR3 DNA: TGCGCCAGCAGCCCTACCGCAACTAATGAAAAACTGTTTTTT

clone size: -
J gene: TRBJ1-3
V gene: TRBV5-4
D gene: -
CDR3 protein: CASSLDAGPSGNTIYF
CDR3 DNA: TGTGCCAGCAGCTTGGATGCAGGGCCCTCTGGAAACACCATATATTTT

clone size: -
J gene: TRBJ2-3
V gene: TRBV5-1
D gene: -
CDR3 protein: CASSLFRAGDTQYF
CDR3 DNA: TGCGCCAGCAGCTTGTTCAGGGCTGGGGATACGCAGTATTTT

clone size: -
J gene: TRBJ1-3
V gene: TRBV3-1/TRBV3-2
D gene: -
CDR3 protein: CASSLSWGGNTIYF
CDR3 DNA: TGTGCCAGCAGCCTCTCTTGGGGCGGAAACACCATATATTTT

clone size: -
J gene: TRBJ1-4
V gene: TRBV7-3
D gene: -
CDR3 protein: CASSLTGGKGEKLFF
CDR3 DNA: TGTGCCAGCAGCTTAACGGGAGGAAAGGGAGAAAAACTGTTTTTT

clone size: -
J gene: TRBJ2-7
V gene: TRBV6-5
D gene: TRBD1
CDR3 protein: CASREGALSEQYF
CDR3 DNA: TGTGCCAGCAGAGAGGGGGCTCTCTCCGAGCAGTACTTC

clone size: once
J gene: TRBJ2-1
V gene: TRBV9
D gene: TRBD2
CDR3 protein: CASSVGLAGGRKEQFF
CDR3 DNA: TGTGCCAGCAGCGTAGGACTAGCGGGAGGCAGGAAAGAGCAGTTCTTC

clone size: -
J gene: TRBJ2-7
V gene: TRBV7-9
D gene: TRBD2
CDR3 protein: CASSFVLSSGAPNF
CDR3 DNA: TGTGCCAGCAGCTTCGTTCTCTCTAGCGGGGCCCCTAACTTC

clone size: once
J gene: TRBJ1-5
V gene: TRBV2
D gene: TRBD1
CDR3 protein: CASSEARGRGQGGNQPQHF
CDR3 DNA: TGTGCCAGCAGTGAAGCCCGCGGCAGGGGGCAGGGGGGCAATCAGCCCCAGCATTTT

clone size: -
J gene: TRBJ2-7
V gene: TRBV5-6
D gene: -
CDR3 protein: CASSFGGLNEQYF
CDR3 DNA: TGTGCCAGCAGCTTTGGAGGGTTGAACGAGCAGTACTTC

clone size: -
J gene: TRBJ2-1
V gene: TRBV5-6
D gene: -
CDR3 protein: CASSRHGNNEQFF
CDR3 DNA: TGTGCCAGCAGCCGCCACGGGAACAATGAGCAGTTCTTC

clone size: -
J gene: TRBJ1-4
V gene: TRBV12-3/TRBV12-4
D gene: TRBD1
CDR3 protein: CASRTGQGGKLFF
CDR3 DNA: TGTGCCAGCAGGACCGGACAGGGCGGAAAACTGTTTTTT

clone size: -
J gene: TRBJ1-1
V gene: TRBV5-1
D gene: -
CDR3 protein: CASSLGDEAFF
CDR3 DNA: TGCGCCAGCAGCTTGGGAGATGAAGCTTTCTTT

clone size: -
J gene: TRBJ1-4
V gene: TRBV18
D gene: -
CDR3 protein: CASSPPTGRATNEKLFF
CDR3 DNA: TGTGCCAGCTCACCCCCAACAGGGAGAGCAACTAATGAAAAACTGTTTTTT

clone size: -
J gene: TRBJ2-3
V gene: TRBV11-3
D gene: TRBD2
CDR3 protein: CASSSGTTLTDTQYF
CDR3 DNA: TGTGCCAGCAGCTCAGGGACTACACTCACAGATACGCAGTATTTT

clone size: -
J gene: TRBJ2-1
V gene: TRBV9
D gene: TRBD2
CDR3 protein: CASSSTVGLAGGGEQFF
CDR3 DNA: TGTGCCAGCAGCTCTACAGTGGGACTAGCGGGAGGGGGTGAGCAGTTCTTC

clone size: -
J gene: TRBJ2-3
V gene: TRBV19
D gene: -
CDR3 protein: CASSIVLPRIRTDTQYF
CDR3 DNA: TGTGCCAGTAGTATAGTCCTTCCGAGGATCCGCACAGATACGCAGTATTTT

clone size: -
J gene: TRBJ1-2
V gene: TRBV28
D gene: TRBD1
CDR3 protein: CASSSSGGRARGYTF
CDR3 DNA: TGTGCCAGCAGTTCCTCAGGGGGACGGGCAAGAGGCTACACCTTC

clone size: -
J gene: TRBJ1-6
V gene: TRBV5-1
D gene: -
CDR3 protein: CASSRESSNSPLHF
CDR3 DNA: TGCGCCAGCAGCAGGGAGAGCTCAAATTCACCCCTCCACTTT

clone size: -
J gene: TRBJ2-7
V gene: TRBV15
D gene: TRBD1
CDR3 protein: CATSLGTHIRDRVTYEQYF
CDR3 DNA: TGTGCCACCAGCCTGGGTACACATATAAGGGACAGGGTGACCTACGAGCAGTACTTC

clone size: -
J gene: TRBJ1-2
V gene: TRBV27
D gene: -
CDR3 protein: CASSYRDDFDYTF
CDR3 DNA: TGTGCCAGCAGTTACAGGGACGACTTCGACTACACCTTC

clone size: -
J gene: TRBJ2-5
V gene: TRBV9
D gene: -
CDR3 protein: CASSVDPRVTETQYF
CDR3 DNA: TGTGCCAGCAGCGTTGACCCCAGGGTGACCGAGACCCAGTACTTC

clone size: -
J gene: TRBJ2-3
V gene: TRBV20-1
D gene: TRBD2
CDR3 protein: CSASKGGLGTDTQYF
CDR3 DNA: TGCAGTGCTAGTAAGGGGGGACTAGGAACAGATACGCAGTATTTT

clone size: -
J gene: TRBJ2-1
V gene: TRBV6-5
D gene: TRBD2
CDR3 protein: CASRAGTSGNNEQFF
CDR3 DNA: TGTGCCAGCAGAGCCGGGACTAGCGGTAACAATGAGCAGTTCTTC

clone size: -
J gene: TRBJ1-3
V gene: TRBV10-3
D gene: -
CDR3 protein: CAISDRGAGGNTIYF
CDR3 DNA: TGTGCCATCAGTGACCGGGGGGCGGGAGGAAACACCATATATTTT